This is a list of T cell receptor beta chains from one sample in a study of blood T cell repertoires in COVID-19. TCRdb keeps only in-frame clones here, not all; method: immunoSEQ multiplex PCR. Found here are about 68,000 clones, 86% of them singletons; the top ten hold around 4%. The sequenced sample consisted of peripheral blood. All receptors derive from a man between 50 and 59 years old with acute or convalescent COVID-19. The CDR3 runs from the conserved cysteine through the conserved F or W. A D gene is named only where the DNA matches it firmly. Clone sizes are given selectively: once, few, many, or a class where the clone is expanded.

V gene: TRBV30
J gene: TRBJ1-5
D gene: -
clone size: once
CDR3 protein: CAWSTYSNQPQHF
CDR3 DNA: TGTGCCTGGAGTACTTATAGCAATCAGCCCCAGCATTTT

V gene: TRBV10-1
J gene: TRBJ1-1
D gene: -
clone size: -
CDR3 protein: CASTPGQGGTEAFF
CDR3 DNA: TGCGCCAGCACCCCCGGCCAGGGAGGAACTGAAGCTTTCTTT

V gene: TRBV5-6
J gene: TRBJ2-6
D gene: TRBD1
clone size: -
CDR3 protein: CASSPGQGFSSGANVLTF
CDR3 DNA: TGTGCCAGCAGCCCGGGACAGGGATTCTCCTCTGGGGCCAACGTCCTGACTTTC

V gene: TRBV12-3/TRBV12-4
J gene: TRBJ1-2
D gene: -
clone size: -
CDR3 protein: CASSQGQYGYTF
CDR3 DNA: TGTGCCAGCAGTCAGGGTCAATATGGCTACACCTTC

V gene: TRBV11-3
J gene: TRBJ2-5
D gene: -
clone size: -
CDR3 protein: CASSLDLGWETQYF
CDR3 DNA: TGTGCCAGCAGCTTAGACCTAGGATGGGAGACCCAGTACTTC

V gene: TRBV5-1
J gene: TRBJ2-7
D gene: TRBD1
clone size: -
CDR3 protein: CASRWAGGEQYF
CDR3 DNA: TGCGCCAGCAGGTGGGCAGGGGGCGAGCAGTACTTC

V gene: TRBV12-5
J gene: TRBJ2-5
D gene: TRBD2
clone size: -
CDR3 protein: CASGQSVAGGQETQYF
CDR3 DNA: TGTGCTAGTGGTCAAAGCGTAGCGGGGGGCCAAGAGACCCAGTACTTC

V gene: TRBV6-5
J gene: TRBJ1-1
D gene: TRBD1
clone size: -
CDR3 protein: CASSATGEAGEAFF
CDR3 DNA: TGTGCCAGCAGCGCCACAGGGGAAGCGGGTGAAGCTTTCTTT

V gene: TRBV9
J gene: TRBJ2-3
D gene: TRBD2
clone size: -
CDR3 protein: CASSVVLAGGTDTQYF
CDR3 DNA: TGTGCCAGCAGCGTAGTCCTAGCGGGGGGTACAGATACGCAGTATTTT

V gene: TRBV12-5
J gene: TRBJ1-5
D gene: -
clone size: -
CDR3 protein: CASGPMGWGGNQPQHF
CDR3 DNA: TGTGCTAGTGGCCCCATGGGGTGGGGCGGCAATCAGCCCCAGCATTTT

V gene: TRBV5-1
J gene: TRBJ2-2
D gene: TRBD1
clone size: -
CDR3 protein: CASSMRQGDTGELFF
CDR3 DNA: TGCGCCAGCAGCATGAGACAGGGAGACACCGGGGAGCTGTTTTTT

V gene: TRBV29-1
J gene: TRBJ2-7
D gene: -
clone size: -
CDR3 protein: CSVEMQGSSYEQYF
CDR3 DNA: TGCAGCGTTGAAATGCAGGGTAGTTCCTACGAGCAGTACTTC

V gene: TRBV6-6
J gene: TRBJ1-2
D gene: -
clone size: few
CDR3 protein: CASSYSPGGGNYGYTF
CDR3 DNA: TGTGCCAGCAGTTACTCCCCGGGAGGCGGTAACTATGGCTACACCTTC

V gene: TRBV6-1
J gene: TRBJ1-1
D gene: -
clone size: -
CDR3 protein: CASSEYGSGWEAFF
CDR3 DNA: TGTGCCAGCAGTGAATATGGTTCCGGTTGGGAAGCTTTCTTT

V gene: TRBV28
J gene: TRBJ1-1
D gene: -
clone size: -
CDR3 protein: CASSSRANTEAFF
CDR3 DNA: TGTGCCAGCAGCTCGAGGGCGAACACTGAAGCTTTCTTT

V gene: TRBV2
J gene: TRBJ1-2
D gene: TRBD1
clone size: -
CDR3 protein: CASRPGQSNYGYTF
CDR3 DNA: TGTGCCAGCAGGCCGGGACAGTCTAACTATGGCTACACCTTC

V gene: TRBV19
J gene: TRBJ1-5
D gene: -
clone size: -
CDR3 protein: CASSTLEAEGNQPQHF
CDR3 DNA: TGTGCCAGTAGTACCCTCGAGGCGGAGGGCAATCAGCCCCAGCATTTT

V gene: TRBV6-5
J gene: TRBJ2-4
D gene: TRBD1
clone size: -
CDR3 protein: CASSYSRGPKNIQYF
CDR3 DNA: TGTGCCAGCAGTTACTCGAGGGGGCCCAAAAACATTCAGTACTTC

V gene: TRBV6-1
J gene: TRBJ1-5
D gene: TRBD1
clone size: once
CDR3 protein: CASSERTGNQPQHF
CDR3 DNA: TGTGCCAGCAGTGAACGGACAGGGAATCAGCCCCAGCATTTT

V gene: TRBV3-1/TRBV3-2
J gene: TRBJ2-3
D gene: TRBD2
clone size: few
CDR3 protein: CASSHSLAGAPDTQYF
CDR3 DNA: TGTGCCAGCAGCCATTCACTAGCGGGAGCTCCAGATACGCAGTATTTT

V gene: TRBV2
J gene: TRBJ2-7
D gene: -
clone size: -
CDR3 protein: CASSPPLFRGGPGIRYEQYF
CDR3 DNA: TGTGCCAGCAGTCCCCCCCTGTTCAGGGGCGGGCCAGGGATTCGGTACGAGCAGTACTTC

V gene: TRBV13
J gene: TRBJ2-1
D gene: -
clone size: -
CDR3 protein: CASRNRKMTGRGGLNEQFF
CDR3 DNA: TGTGCCAGCAGGAATCGTAAAATGACAGGTAGGGGTGGCCTTAACGAGCAGTTCTTC

V gene: TRBV3-1/TRBV3-2
J gene: TRBJ1-2
D gene: TRBD1
clone size: -
CDR3 protein: CASSQDNRGLDGYTF
CDR3 DNA: TGTGCCAGCAGCCAAGATAACAGGGGACTGGATGGCTACACCTTC

V gene: TRBV25-1
J gene: TRBJ2-1
D gene: -
clone size: -
CDR3 protein: CASSEGWGGALGNEQFF
CDR3 DNA: TGTGCCAGCAGTGAAGGTTGGGGGGGGGCGTTAGGCAATGAGCAGTTCTTC

V gene: TRBV6-5
J gene: TRBJ1-1
D gene: -
clone size: -
CDR3 protein: CASSYPGGGSGTEAFF
CDR3 DNA: TGTGCCAGCAGTTACCCCGGGGGGGGCTCGGGAACTGAAGCTTTCTTT

V gene: TRBV9
J gene: TRBJ2-3
D gene: TRBD2
clone size: -
CDR3 protein: CASSAGTSGSTDTQYF
CDR3 DNA: TGTGCCAGCAGCGCGGGGACTAGCGGGAGCACAGATACGCAGTATTTT

V gene: TRBV5-4
J gene: TRBJ2-7
D gene: TRBD1
clone size: -
CDR3 protein: CASSQGARYEQYF
CDR3 DNA: TGTGCCAGCAGCCAGGGGGCCCGTTACGAGCAGTACTTC

V gene: TRBV7-2
J gene: TRBJ1-2
D gene: -
clone size: -
CDR3 protein: CASSPRGTGGGYTF
CDR3 DNA: TGTGCCAGCAGCCCGAGAGGGACCGGGGGAGGCTACACCTTC

V gene: TRBV6-5
J gene: TRBJ2-2
D gene: TRBD2
clone size: -
CDR3 protein: CASSYVAGGPGELFF
CDR3 DNA: TGTGCCAGCAGTTACGTTGCGGGAGGGCCCGGGGAGCTGTTTTTT

V gene: TRBV5-1
J gene: TRBJ1-5
D gene: -
clone size: -
CDR3 protein: CASSLVQGQQPQHF
CDR3 DNA: TGCGCCAGCAGCTTGGTCCAGGGTCAACAGCCCCAGCATTTT

V gene: TRBV6-1
J gene: TRBJ1-5
D gene: -
clone size: -
CDR3 protein: CASSEGQRDWDQPQHF
CDR3 DNA: TGTGCCAGCAGTGAAGGGCAGCGGGACTGGGATCAGCCCCAGCATTTT

V gene: TRBV5-4
J gene: TRBJ2-1
D gene: TRBD2
clone size: -
CDR3 protein: CASSLRLAGYNEQFF
CDR3 DNA: TGTGCCAGCAGCTTGAGACTAGCGGGCTACAATGAGCAGTTCTTC